The rows below give T cell receptor beta chains drawn from one sample of a study of blood T cell repertoires in COVID-19. Sequencing was performed with immunoSEQ multiplex PCR; in TCRdb, only in-frame clones are kept and a portion is missing. The sample carries about 170,000 clones, about 88% recorded once. The specimen was peripheral blood. The source is a woman aged 80 or older in a cohort sampled during active or convalescent COVID-19. Each CDR3 is given without its conserved first and last residue.

J gene,CDR3 length,V gene,CDR3 protein
TRBJ1-2,13,TRBV7-6,ASSDSTGEKDGYT
TRBJ1-5,15,TRBV5-7,ASRRRSDRNSNQPQH
TRBJ2-3,12,TRBV10-2,ASRQGVNTDTQY
TRBJ2-3,9,TRBV20-1,SAIVIGTQY
TRBJ1-1,9,TRBV20-1,SGLGGTEAF
TRBJ2-6,10,TRBV3-1/TRBV3-2,ASTAGANVLT
TRBJ2-2,12,TRBV9,ASSPLNSPGELF
TRBJ1-1,12,TRBV19,ASSRAGPNTEAF
TRBJ2-1,11,TRBV6-5,ASSWDRGGEQF
TRBJ2-1,12,TRBV5-1,ASSVTGVDNEQF
TRBJ2-4,13,TRBV25-1,ASSESQVAKNIQY
TRBJ1-2,10,TRBV5-3,ARSLAGLGYT
TRBJ1-1,14,TRBV19,ASSQGGAGTNTEAF
TRBJ1-1,13,TRBV5-6,ASSFPTESNTEAF
TRBJ1-5,11,TRBV19,ASEAYRGQPQH
TRBJ1-1,17,TRBV4-1,ASSPPVDLRRGLNTEAF
TRBJ1-1,10,TRBV29-1,SADRQDTEAF
TRBJ1-5,14,TRBV5-5,ASSMLPQGGNQPQH
TRBJ1-2,13,TRBV3-1/TRBV3-2,ASSQATAINYGYT
TRBJ1-4,11,TRBV7-9,ASSFRESEKLF
TRBJ1-3,14,TRBV14,ASSRGGINSGNTIY
TRBJ2-6,14,TRBV5-1,ASSWTGVPGANVLT
TRBJ2-2,13,TRBV6-5,ASSLDNLNTGELF
TRBJ1-5,14,TRBV5-6,ASSFLSSRNDQPQH
TRBJ1-1,11,TRBV10-3,AINQGMNTEAF
TRBJ2-1,14,TRBV7-9,ASSLAGQGAYNEQF
TRBJ2-7,13,TRBV11-2,ASSPMGGITYEQY
TRBJ1-1,13,TRBV10-2,ASSESGGRNTEAF
TRBJ2-3,14,TRBV4-1,ASSRQLAGEADTQY
TRBJ1-6,14,TRBV4-2,ASSQEVRRDGSPLH
TRBJ2-4,18,TRBV24-1,ATSVRALAGGDLAKNIQY
TRBJ2-7,11,TRBV7-9,ASSRDRGREQY
TRBJ1-3,14,TRBV13,ASSAHRGQAGNTIY
TRBJ1-4,9,TRBV6-5,ASRQQGKLF
TRBJ2-1,13,TRBV11-3,ASSSPGQGYNEQF
TRBJ2-5,10,TRBV19,ASSTLQETQY
TRBJ1-2,12,TRBV28,ASSLWGQGYGYT
TRBJ1-6,11,TRBV28,ASSLFYNSPLH
TRBJ2-1,18,TRBV3-1/TRBV3-2,ASSPFVGTSGRGAGNEQF
TRBJ2-6,12,TRBV28,ASTEAPGANVLT
TRBJ1-1,11,TRBV3-1/TRBV3-2,ASSQGGFAEAF
TRBJ2-6,17,TRBV6-2/TRBV6-3,ASSYSGGRGRFGANVLT
TRBJ2-5,11,TRBV12-3/TRBV12-4,ASSLGGEETQY
TRBJ1-4,13,TRBV25-1,ASSKLQGAHEKLF
TRBJ1-1,12,TRBV6-5,ASSPAGGNTEAF
TRBJ2-5,11,TRBV6-6,ASNTGPEETQY